This TCR beta chain was recovered during a study of T cells after yellow fever vaccination (dated by TCRdb to about 2019). In terms of the full investigation: Libraries from fractions with low cell numbers were prepared with the SMART-Seq v4 Ultra Low Input RNA kit. To follow T-cell clones before and after both primary and booster YFV17D yellow fever vaccination, bulk TCR alpha and beta repertoires underwent longitudinal sequencing. Two healthy male donors, one aged 18 to 30 and one aged 30 to 40 years, made up the cohort. Blood was collected at multiple timepoints before and after primary and secondary immunization, and bulk PBMC replicates and cell subsets were isolated.

Explained via the paper, the treatment or condition label denotes: live attenuated yellow fever vaccine strain. At each blood-draw timepoint, two biological replicates of bulk PBMCs were collected. A standard Ficoll-Paque protocol was used to isolate PBMCs from peripheral blood. TriZol was used to extract RNA from bulk PBMCs, CD4 and CD8 fractions, and dextramer-positive and dextramer-negative fractions. The data were produced on an Illumina NovaSeq 6000. TCR cDNA was synthesized by 5'RACE template switching, through which a universal primer site and unique molecular identifiers were introduced. Priming for cDNA synthesis came from both the TCR alpha and TCR beta constant segments. Two PCR steps were used to amplify libraries, with sample barcodes and sequencing adapters being added in the second step. Sequencing of the libraries was done on either Illumina HiSeq 2500 (2x100 bp) or NovaSeq (2x150 bp). From the authors' description of their analysis: Demultiplexing of reads and collapsing into UMI consensus sequences were performed with MIGEC, and V(D)J alignment was carried out with MiXCR. Vaccine-responding clonotypes were identified with edgeR using replicate PBMC samples, with FDR below 0.01 and a log2 fold change above 5 up to day 15 being required. Bulk clonotypes were assigned CD4 or CD8 identity according to which sequenced CD4 or CD8 repertoire held them at higher abundance. TCRdb trimmed public reads at Q25 via fastp, called clones via MiXCR and kept in-frame beta chains. Entries are consolidated by CDR3 protein sequence, retaining the most common genes and DNA. What appears here as the V and J calls and clone size reflects TCRdb's work, not the paper's. The sample table lists about 260,000 distinct CDR3 sequences, around 3.5% of them with a count of one. Jointly, the top ten make up 19% of the sample.

Including cysteine and phenylalanine, the CDR3 has 13 amino acids. The DNA shown is the 39-base CDR3, in frame from base 1. At the junction V is shortened by 4 bases and J by 4 bases; bases outside the gene matches: 6. Taken from the germline V gene (reference sequence), the CDR1 and CDR2 loops are DFQATT and SNEGSKA. This clonotype was detected ten times or more. Its antigen is currently not known. One base away there is no much larger clone; base qualities are not given. What the study reported, not specific to this receptor: After the booster, most of the clones that had expanded following primary vaccination were detected again (roughly 96% of CD4 and roughly nine tenths of CD8), which suggests that memory was broadly maintained. A small fraction of clonotypes appeared in both the CD4 and CD8 compartments, likely as a result of convergent recombination. Because only two donors were included in the study, the extent to which the findings can be generalized is limited. The secondary T-cell response was found to be weaker but faster than the primary response, with a peak reached on day 5 rather than on day 15. Computational filtering was required because FACS-sorted repertoires could contain abundant contaminating clonotypes from the bulk population.

This sequence was found in a man younger than 35 who received the YFV17D yellow fever vaccine. This sequence uses TRBV20-1 and TRBJ1-1; 7 of the junction bases match TRBD1. The specimen comprised PBMCs, sampled 15 days after the yellow fever booster vaccination. Here the CDR3 is given as CSAMRGPGTEAFF. The nucleotide sequence reads as follows: TGCAGTGCTATGAGGGGGCCTGGCACTGAAGCTTTCTTT.